This T cell receptor (beta chain) was identified in a study of technical replicates of blood from a few donors. Clones were read by immunoSEQ multiplex PCR, and TCRdb kept only the in-frame ones, dropping some. Of about 80,000 clones detected, just under 95% appear once; the ten largest clones hold 0.41%. The receptor was isolated from a human donor in good health. The material sequenced was T cells isolated from PBMCs.

The CDR3 sequence: CASSPDRGQPQHF. In DNA, the CDR3 is TGTGCCAGCAGTCCGGACAGGGGGCAGCCCCAGCATTTT. This rearrangement joins TRBV6-5 to TRBJ1-5, with 10 bases matching TRBD1. Germline trimming cut 5 bases from V and 7 bases from J; bases unmatched to any gene: 2. There are 13 residues in the CDR3. From germline, CDR1 is MNHEY and CDR2 SVGAGI.